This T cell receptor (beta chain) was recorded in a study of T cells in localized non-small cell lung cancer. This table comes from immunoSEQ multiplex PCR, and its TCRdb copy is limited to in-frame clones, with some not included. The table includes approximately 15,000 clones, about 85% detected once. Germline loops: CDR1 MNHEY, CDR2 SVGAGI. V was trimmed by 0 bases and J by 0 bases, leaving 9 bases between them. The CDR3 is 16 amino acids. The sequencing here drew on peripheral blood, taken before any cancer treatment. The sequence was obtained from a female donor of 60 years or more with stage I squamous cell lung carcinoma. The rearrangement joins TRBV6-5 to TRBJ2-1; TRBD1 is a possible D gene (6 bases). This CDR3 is CASSYSGGHSYNEQFF. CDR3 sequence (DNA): TGTGCCAGCAGTTACTCAGGGGGACACTCCTACAATGAGCAGTTCTTC.